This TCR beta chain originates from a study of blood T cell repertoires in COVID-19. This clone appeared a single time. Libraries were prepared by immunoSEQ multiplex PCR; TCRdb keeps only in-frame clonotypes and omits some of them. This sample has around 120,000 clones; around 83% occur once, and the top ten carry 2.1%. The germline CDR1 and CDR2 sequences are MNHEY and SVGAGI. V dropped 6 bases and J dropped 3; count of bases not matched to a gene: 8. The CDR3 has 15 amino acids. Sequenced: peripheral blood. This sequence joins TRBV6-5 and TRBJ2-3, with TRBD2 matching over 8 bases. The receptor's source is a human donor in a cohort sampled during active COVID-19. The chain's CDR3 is CASSALSGETDTQYF. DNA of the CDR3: TGTGCCAGCAGCGCACTTAGCGGGGAAACAGATACGCAGTATTTT.